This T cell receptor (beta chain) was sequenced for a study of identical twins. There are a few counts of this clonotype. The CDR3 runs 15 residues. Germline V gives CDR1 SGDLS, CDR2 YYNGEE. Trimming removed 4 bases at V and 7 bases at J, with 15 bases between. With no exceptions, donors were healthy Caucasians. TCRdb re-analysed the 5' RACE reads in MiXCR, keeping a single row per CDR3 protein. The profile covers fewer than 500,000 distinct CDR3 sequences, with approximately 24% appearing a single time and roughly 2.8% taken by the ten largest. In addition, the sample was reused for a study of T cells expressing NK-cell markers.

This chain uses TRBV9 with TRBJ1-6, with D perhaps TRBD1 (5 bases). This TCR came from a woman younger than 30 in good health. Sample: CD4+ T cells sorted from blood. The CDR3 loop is CASSPSGRPNSPLHF. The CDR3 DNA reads TGTGCCAGCAGCCCTTCGGGACGCCCCAATTCACCCCTCCACTTT.